This T cell receptor beta chain was identified in a study of shared clonotypes between healthy human individuals (TCRdb year 2020). Background on the whole study: The cohort included three men and a couple of women between 18 and 49 years of age. For each donor, three plates each were used for CD4 naive and CD4 memory, two plates were used for CD8 naive, and one plate was used for CD8 memory. To estimate repertoire size and how much clonotypes are shared between individuals, the study performed deep sequencing of blood TCR repertoires from about five healthy adults. Leukapheresis yielded between about 0.94 and 8.9 billion PBMCs per donor. To increase sequencing depth and limit assay-specific biases, TCR repertoire library preparation and sequencing were carried out by different laboratories using diverse techniques. Summary of the overall study and its limitations: Higher generation probabilities were observed for clonotypes shared by all four sorted-subset donors than for non-shared clonotypes. Estimated clonotype richness was generally larger for naive than for memory subsets. Sharing across a few donors was observed for around 5% of naive CD4, over 3% of naive CD8, about 2.3% of memory CD4, and roughly 0.43% of memory CD8 clonotypes. Even with the large sequencing depth, rarefaction of the sorted-subset datasets indicated that sequencing was incomplete. Pairwise subsampling led to the expectation that sequencing depth would affect the degree of clonotype sharing among donors. Sampling was restricted to blood, and TCR repertoires in tissues likely differ from the TCR repertoires found in blood. The small number of donors limited the genetic and exposure-history diversity represented.

Measured from the cysteine to the phenylalanine, the CDR3 is 15 residues long. Of the read, only the CDR3 DNA is kept; its 45 bases are in frame from base 1. V ends up 8 bases short and J 10 bases short, with an unmatched junction base count of 13. Reading the germline V gene gives CDR1 MNHEY and CDR2 SVGAGI. Of note for this clone: The antigen it binds to is not known. Base qualities are not provided; no much larger clone lies one nucleotide away.

Donors were healthy HIV-negative adults with no recently reported acute infections or vaccinations. All donors were Caucasian adults living in Nashville, Tennessee, USA. CD4+ T cells were enriched by magnetic negative selection, after which naive cells were positively selected on CD45RA and the negative fraction was taken as the memory subset. After blood collection by leukapheresis, PBMCs were isolated using Ficoll-Histopaque density gradient centrifugation and then cryopreserved in the vapor phase of liquid nitrogen. Analytical flow cytometry was used to check the purity and quantity of every magnetically sorted T cell population. Genomic DNA was isolated from every sorted fraction and measured by UV absorbance on a Nanodrop 2000c. TCR CDR3 regions were amplified from genomic DNA by multiplex PCR using the deep immunoSEQ assay. Genomic DNA extracted from each cell subset was distributed evenly over all wells of several immunoSEQ 96-well plates, and each plate served as one replicate. Each replicate PCR for sorted subsets received around 0.2 ug genomic DNA, equal to about 30,000 T cell genomes. The purified libraries were quantified using a Qubit 3.0 fluorometer, sized with a Bioanalyzer 2100, and then quantified again using the KAPA Library Quantification kit. Every immunoSEQ 96-well plate was sequenced on a separate single-read 150-cycle Illumina NextSeq 550 flow cell. Under the source paper's analysis protocol: Because the immunoSEQ output held only junctional sequences and lacked quality scores, the filtering could not match the filtering applied to full-length reads. Sequences were annotated with PyIR, a Python wrapper for IgBLAST v1.9, using IMGT germline references to assign V/J genes and CDR3. Reads with weak V/J assignments (E-value above 1e-6), missing CDR3, stop codons, out-of-frame junctions, or ambiguous translated residues were removed. V3J clonotypes were defined as sequences sharing an identical inferred V gene, J gene, and CDR3 amino acid sequence. Percentage overlap between repertoires was calculated by dividing the number of shared unique clonotypes by the size of the smaller repertoire. RTK rarefaction, the Chao1 estimator, and Recon v2.1 estimates of unobserved clonotypes were used to assess repertoire richness. Generation probabilities were computed with OLGA for all TCRbeta clonotypes obtained by the gDNA method from a handful of donors. TCRdb stores this immuneACCESS table with in-frame sequences only. Part of the clones is absent; in the studies checked, under half of the shortfall reflects unresolved V genes, and no reason is known for the rest. The V and J calls and the clone size are those of that table, but D and trimming were determined from the DNA. The sample yields 2 million to 3 million clones; roughly 93% were counted once. Together, the top ten hold 0.36% of the sample.

The sequencing input was naive CD4+ T cells from PBMCs. In light of the paper, this sample's cell subset or site label describes: CD45RA+ positively selected. Rearrangement joined TRBV6-5 to TRBJ1-6; 8 of the junction bases match TRBD1. The receptor's source is a man between 18 and 29 years old in good health. Some clones in this sample may be carry-over from other donors' samples. At the DNA level, the sequence is TGTGCCAGCTCCCCTTGGGACAGGCTGAAATCACCCCTCCACTTT. This codes for CASSPWDRLKSPLHF.